This T cell receptor beta chain was retrieved from a study of OX40 agonist ivuxolimab in advanced cancers. Study results and limitations: At doses 0.1 to 3.0 mg/kg, CD4+ and CD8+ clones expanded. Partial responders at 0.1-3.0 mg/kg showed near-lowest clonal expansion. In CD8+ T cells, expanded clones were on average more numerous than in CD4+.

CDR3 length: 15 residues. V was pared by 2 bases and J by 5 bases, with 15 bases between. Germline CDR1 is LGHNA and CDR2 is YSLEER. This clone appeared a single time. Its antigen is as yet unknown. Using immunoSEQ multiplex PCR, the repertoire was profiled, and TCRdb retains in-frame clones only, with some absent. The sample carries over 55,000 clones, roughly 94% recorded once. The genes are TRBV4-3 and TRBJ1-1, with D perhaps matching TRBD1 (6 bases). The TCR was taken from an adult with an advanced solid tumor such as melanoma, head and neck, liver or kidney cancer. The sample consisted of CD4+ or CD8+ T cells sorted from blood, taken in a trial of the OX40 agonist ivuxolimab. This CDR3 reads CASSQLQGFGTEAFF. The CDR3 nucleotides are TGCGCCAGCAGCCAACTACAGGGTTTCGGGACTGAAGCTTTCTTT.